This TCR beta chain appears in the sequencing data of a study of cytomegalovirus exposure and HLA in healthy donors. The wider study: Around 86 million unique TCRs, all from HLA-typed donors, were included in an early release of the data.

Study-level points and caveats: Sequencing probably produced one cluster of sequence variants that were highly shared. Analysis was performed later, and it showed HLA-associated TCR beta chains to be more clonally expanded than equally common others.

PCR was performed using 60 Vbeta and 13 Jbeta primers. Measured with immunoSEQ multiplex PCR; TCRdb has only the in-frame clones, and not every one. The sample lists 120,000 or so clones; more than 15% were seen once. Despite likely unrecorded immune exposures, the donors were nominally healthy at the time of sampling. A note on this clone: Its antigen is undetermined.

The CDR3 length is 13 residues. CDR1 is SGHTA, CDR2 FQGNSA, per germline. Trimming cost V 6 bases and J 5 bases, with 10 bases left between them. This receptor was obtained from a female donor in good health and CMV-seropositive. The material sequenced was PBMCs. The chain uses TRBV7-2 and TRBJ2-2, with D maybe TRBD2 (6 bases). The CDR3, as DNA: TGTGCCAGCAGACTCCGGGGGACCGGGGAGCTGTTTTTT. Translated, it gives CASRLRGTGELFF.